Listed below are T cell receptor beta chains from one sample, sequenced in a study of human T cells and chemical hapten exposure. TCRdb re-called the RACE reads through MiXCR, storing one row per CDR3 protein. The sample holds about 74,000 distinct CDR3 sequences, 12% to 15% seen once. This specimen was whole blood, taken in connection with sensitization to the hapten diphenylcyclopropenone (DPC). All receptors derive from a woman between 50 and 59 years old with alopecia areata. Some clones in this sample may be carry-over from other donors' samples. CDR3s include the opening cysteine and the closing phenylalanine or tryptophan. D genes are given only for firm matches. The listing skips clone size in some rows; elsewhere it reads once, few, many or a size class.

>few|.|TRBV11-2|TRBJ2-7
CASSLHSTYEQYF
TGTGCCAGCAGCTTACACAGTACCTACGAGCAGTACTTC
>.|TRBD1|TRBV7-2|TRBJ2-5
CASSSPGTGVGGTQYF
TGTGCCAGCAGCTCTCCCGGGACAGGGGTAGGAGGGACCCAGTACTTC
>.|.|TRBV5-1|TRBJ2-3
CASSSKDTQYF
TGCGCCAGCAGCTCGAAGGATACGCAGTATTTT
>.|.|TRBV7-9|TRBJ1-1
CASSPSQAAGTEAFF
TGTGCCAGCAGCCCTTCCCAGGCTGCGGGCACTGAAGCTTTCTTT
>few|TRBD1|TRBV27|TRBJ1-5
CATRPTGSQPQHF
TGTGCCACCCGACCGACAGGGAGTCAGCCCCAGCATTTT
>.|.|TRBV5-4|TRBJ2-2
CASSLKSSNTGELFF
TGTGCCAGCAGCTTGAAAAGTTCGAACACCGGGGAGCTGTTTTTT
>.|.|TRBV2|TRBJ2-2
CASSRELAGELFF
TGTGCCAGCAGTCGGGAATTGGCCGGGGAGCTGTTTTTT
>few|TRBD2|TRBV27|TRBJ2-7
CASSPLLLVWEGSYEQYF
TGTGCCAGCAGTCCCCTCCTTTTAGTTTGGGAGGGATCCTACGAGCAGTACTTC
>.|.|TRBV5-4|TRBJ2-1
CASSLDSSYNEQFF
TGTGCCAGCAGCTTGGACAGTTCCTACAATGAGCAGTTCTTC
>.|.|TRBV19|TRBJ1-4
CASSDSTNEKLFF
TGTGCCAGCTCAGATTCAACTAATGAAAAACTGTTTTTT
>.|TRBD2|TRBV11-2|TRBJ2-1
CASSLVNTGLAGAWQFF
TGTGCCAGCAGCTTAGTAAATACGGGACTAGCGGGAGCCTGGCAGTTCTTC
>.|TRBD2|TRBV7-6|TRBJ2-1
CASSRTSGINNEQFF
TGTGCCAGCAGCCGGACTAGCGGGATTAACAATGAGCAGTTCTTC
>many|.|TRBV20-1|TRBJ1-1
CSARDTGGTEAFF
TGCAGTGCTAGAGATACGGGCGGCACTGAAGCTTTCTTT
>.|.|TRBV10-3|TRBJ2-1
CAISESGPSVNEQFF
TGTGCCATCAGTGAGTCGGGACCCTCGGTGAATGAGCAGTTCTTC
>.|.|TRBV5-1|TRBJ2-3
CASRGGRTTDTQYF
TGCGCCAGCAGAGGGGGACGGACTACAGATACGCAGTATTTT
>many|.|TRBV12-3/TRBV12-4|TRBJ2-1
CASSRKNEQFF
TGTGCCAGCAGCCGGAAGAATGAGCAGTTCTTC
>many|.|TRBV3-1|TRBJ2-1
CASSQVQAEQFF
TGTGCCAGCAGCCAAGTTCAGGCTGAGCAGTTCTTC
>.|.|TRBV5-1|TRBJ2-7
CASTRSASPNYEQYF
TGCGCCAGCACCCGCTCTGCTAGCCCCAACTACGAGCAGTACTTC
>.|TRBD2|TRBV11-2|TRBJ2-3
CASSRSGRETDTQYF
TGTGCCAGCAGCCGGAGCGGGAGGGAGACAGATACGCAGTATTTT
>few|TRBD1|TRBV6-6|TRBJ2-2
CASSYTGGASTGELFF
TGTGCCAGCAGTTACACAGGGGGCGCGAGCACCGGGGAGCTGTTTTTT
>few|.|TRBV27|TRBJ2-2
CASSYAGFLGELFF
TGTGCCAGCAGTTACGCGGGATTTCTCGGGGAGCTGTTTTTT
>few|TRBD2|TRBV20-1|TRBJ2-7
CSARGVQTGGPTYEQYF
TGCAGTGCTAGAGGCGTACAGACGGGAGGGCCCACCTACGAGCAGTACTTC